Listed below are T cell receptor beta chains from one sample, sequenced in a study of cytomegalovirus exposure and HLA in healthy donors. Libraries were prepared by immunoSEQ multiplex PCR; TCRdb keeps only in-frame clonotypes and omits some of them. The data contain roughly 90,000 clones, 70% to 90% of them singletons. The specimen sequenced was PBMCs. These receptors originate from a man younger than 35 in good health and CMV-seronegative. CDR3s leave out the opening cysteine and the closing phenylalanine or tryptophan. A clone size is listed for some rows: how often the clone was seen (once, few, many), or a class if it is expanded.

V gene: TRBV10-3
clone size: -
CDR3 protein: AISAGRGYT

V gene: TRBV4-2
clone size: -
CDR3 protein: ASSQEPGGRAYEQY

V gene: TRBV4-2
clone size: -
CDR3 protein: ASSQDRADSPLH

V gene: TRBV5-1
clone size: -
CDR3 protein: ASSSRGPYEQY

V gene: TRBV9
clone size: -
CDR3 protein: ASSATSGRVTDTQY

V gene: TRBV2
clone size: -
CDR3 protein: ASSEFEVAGGAGELF

V gene: TRBV7-6
clone size: -
CDR3 protein: ASSLMSGSRSDTQY

V gene: TRBV27
clone size: once
CDR3 protein: ASSPNRVSNQPQH

V gene: TRBV4-3
clone size: -
CDR3 protein: ASSQDSEVAF

V gene: TRBV9
clone size: -
CDR3 protein: ASSSTQLAGGDTGELF

V gene: TRBV5-1
clone size: -
CDR3 protein: ASSLDGRSGNTIY

V gene: TRBV5-4
clone size: -
CDR3 protein: ASSQDGSGSPYEQY

V gene: TRBV5-8
clone size: -
CDR3 protein: ASSHGRGQGYTGELF

V gene: TRBV28
clone size: -
CDR3 protein: ASSSPRGGQGRREQY

V gene: TRBV25-1
clone size: -
CDR3 protein: ASRGNRDVNEQY

V gene: TRBV5-1
clone size: -
CDR3 protein: ASSSGLAGITDTQY

V gene: TRBV21-1
clone size: -
CDR3 protein: ASSKGPSGDSYEQY

V gene: TRBV30
clone size: -
CDR3 protein: AWIADRGGYT

V gene: TRBV6-1
clone size: -
CDR3 protein: ASSDRDREWPSNQPQH

V gene: TRBV5-4
clone size: few
CDR3 protein: ASSQGWRSNTEAF

V gene: TRBV5-1
clone size: -
CDR3 protein: ASSLSNRGPNSPLH

V gene: TRBV16
clone size: -
CDR3 protein: ASSQSGPAYEQY

V gene: TRBV19
clone size: -
CDR3 protein: ASESRGAGNTIY

V gene: TRBV4-3
clone size: -
CDR3 protein: ASSAGSRNTEAF

V gene: TRBV7-3
clone size: -
CDR3 protein: ASSLGGANGQSPLH

V gene: TRBV2
clone size: -
CDR3 protein: ASSEHGTGEAF

V gene: TRBV7-9
clone size: -
CDR3 protein: ASSLDRHRSYEQY

V gene: TRBV7-2
clone size: -
CDR3 protein: ASSPDRARDTEAF

V gene: TRBV18
clone size: once
CDR3 protein: ASSPGTVNQPQH

V gene: TRBV28
clone size: -
CDR3 protein: ASSLPPRGGYT

V gene: TRBV19
clone size: -
CDR3 protein: ASSTTGRTEAF

V gene: TRBV5-1
clone size: -
CDR3 protein: ASSLETGSGNTIY